The T cell receptor beta chain described here comes from a study of blood T cell repertoires in COVID-19. Study-level information: COVID-19 samples, acute and convalescent, were from the United States, Italy and Spain. PBMCs, B-cell-depleted T cells, or T cells provided the cDNA or gDNA that made up the material.

Original analysis: Estimation of nucleated cell counts relied on the amplification of reference gene primers. Sequenced by immunoSEQ multiplex PCR; TCRdb stores in-frame clones only, minus some. D and trimming come from the DNA, and the V and J calls and clone size come from that table. This table has 99,000 or so clones, roughly 90% appearing once. V shed 4 bases, J shed 5 bases, and the junction held 4 bases outside the gene matches. The CDR3 totals 14 residues. Per the germline V gene, CDR1 is SGHTA and CDR2 is FQGNSA. This chain uses TRBV7-2 with TRBJ1-1, with 10 bases matching TRBD1. The TCR comes from a human donor in a cohort sampled during active COVID-19. The sequenced sample consisted of peripheral blood. For the CDR3, the DNA is TGTGCCAGCAGCTCGACAGGGGGCAGGACTGAAGCTTTCTTT. As protein: CASSSTGGRTEAFF.